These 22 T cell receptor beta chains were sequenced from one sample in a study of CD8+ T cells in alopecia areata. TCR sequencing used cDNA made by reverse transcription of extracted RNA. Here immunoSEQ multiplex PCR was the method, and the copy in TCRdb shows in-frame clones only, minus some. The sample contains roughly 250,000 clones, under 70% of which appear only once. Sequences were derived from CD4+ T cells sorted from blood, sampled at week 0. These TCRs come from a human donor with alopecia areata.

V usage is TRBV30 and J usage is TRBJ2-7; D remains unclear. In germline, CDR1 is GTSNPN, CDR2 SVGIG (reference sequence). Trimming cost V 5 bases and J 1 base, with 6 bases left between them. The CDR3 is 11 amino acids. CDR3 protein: CAWQGSYEQYF. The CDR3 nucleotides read TGTGCCTGGCAAGGTTCCTACGAGCAGTACTTC. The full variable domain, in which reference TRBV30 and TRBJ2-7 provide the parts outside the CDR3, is SQTIHQWPATLVQPVGSPLSLECTVEGTSNPNLYWYRQAAGRGLQLLFYSVGIGQISSEVPQNLSASRPQDRQFILSSKKLLLSDSGFYLCAWQGSYEQYFGPGTRLTVT.

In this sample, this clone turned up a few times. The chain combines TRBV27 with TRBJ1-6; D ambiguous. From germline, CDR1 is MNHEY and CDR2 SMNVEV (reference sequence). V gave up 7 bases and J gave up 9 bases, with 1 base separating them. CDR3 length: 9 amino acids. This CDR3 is CASISPLHF. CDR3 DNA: TGTGCCAGCATTTCACCCCTCCACTTT.

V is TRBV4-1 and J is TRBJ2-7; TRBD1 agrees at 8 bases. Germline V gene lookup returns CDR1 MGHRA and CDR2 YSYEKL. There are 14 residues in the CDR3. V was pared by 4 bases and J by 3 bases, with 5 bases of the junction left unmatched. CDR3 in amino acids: CASSLGQGHYEQYF. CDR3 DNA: TGCGCCAGCAGCCTAGGACAGGGCCACTACGAGCAGTACTTC.

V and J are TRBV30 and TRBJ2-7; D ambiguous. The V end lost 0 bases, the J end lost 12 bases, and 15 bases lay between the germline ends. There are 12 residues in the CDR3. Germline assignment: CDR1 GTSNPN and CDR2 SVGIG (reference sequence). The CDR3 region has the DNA TGTGCCTGGAGTGTACTTATATCCCGGAGGTACTTC. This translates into CAWSVLISRRYF.

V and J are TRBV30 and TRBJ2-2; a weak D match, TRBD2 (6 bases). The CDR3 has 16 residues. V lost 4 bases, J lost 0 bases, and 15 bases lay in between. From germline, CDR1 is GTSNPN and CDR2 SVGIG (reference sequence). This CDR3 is CAWKSWGGANTGELFF. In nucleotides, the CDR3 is TGTGCCTGGAAGTCTTGGGGCGGGGCGAACACCGGGGAGCTGTTTTTT.

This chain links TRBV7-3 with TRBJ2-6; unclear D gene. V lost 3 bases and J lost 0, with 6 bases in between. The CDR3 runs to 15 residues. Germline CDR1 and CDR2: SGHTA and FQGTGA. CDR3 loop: CASSFTRSGANVLTF. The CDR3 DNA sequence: TGTGCCAGCAGCTTTACACGCTCTGGGGCCAACGTCCTGACTTTC.

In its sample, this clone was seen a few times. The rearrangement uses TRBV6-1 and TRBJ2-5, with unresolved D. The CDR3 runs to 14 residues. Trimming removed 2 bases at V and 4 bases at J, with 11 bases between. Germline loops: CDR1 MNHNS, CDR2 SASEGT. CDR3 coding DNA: TGTGCCAGCAGTGAAAACACTCTCCCAGAGACCCAGTACTTC. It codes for CASSENTLPETQYF.

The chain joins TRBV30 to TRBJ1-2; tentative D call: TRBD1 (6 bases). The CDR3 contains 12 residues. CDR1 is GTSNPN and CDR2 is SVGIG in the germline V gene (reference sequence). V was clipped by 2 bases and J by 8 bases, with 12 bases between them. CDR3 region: CAWSRGLGGYTF. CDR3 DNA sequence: TGTGCCTGGAGTAGGGGGTTAGGCGGCTACACCTTC.

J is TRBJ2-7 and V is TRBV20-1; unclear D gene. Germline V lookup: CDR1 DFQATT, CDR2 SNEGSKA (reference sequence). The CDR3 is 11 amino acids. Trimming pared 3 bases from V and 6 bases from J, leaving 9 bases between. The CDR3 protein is CSASRASEQYF. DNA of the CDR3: TGCAGTGCTAGTCGTGCAAGCGAGCAGTACTTC.

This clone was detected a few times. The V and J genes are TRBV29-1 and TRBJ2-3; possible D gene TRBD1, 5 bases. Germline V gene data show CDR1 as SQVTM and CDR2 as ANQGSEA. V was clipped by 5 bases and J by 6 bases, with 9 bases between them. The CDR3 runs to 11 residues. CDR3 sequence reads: CSVIRADTQYF. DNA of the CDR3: TGCAGCGTTATCAGGGCGGATACGCAGTATTTT.

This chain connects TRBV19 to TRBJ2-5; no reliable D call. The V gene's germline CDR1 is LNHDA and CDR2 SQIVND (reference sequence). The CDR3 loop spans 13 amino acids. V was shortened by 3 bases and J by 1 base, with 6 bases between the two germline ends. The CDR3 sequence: CASSMPPQETQYF. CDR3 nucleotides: TGTGCCAGTAGTATGCCTCCCCAAGAGACCCAGTACTTC.

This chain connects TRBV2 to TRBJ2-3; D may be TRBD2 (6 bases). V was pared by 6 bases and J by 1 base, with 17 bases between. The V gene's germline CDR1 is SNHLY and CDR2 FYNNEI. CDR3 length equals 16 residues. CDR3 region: CASRIVGGSGTDTQYF. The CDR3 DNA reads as TGTGCCAGCAGGATTGTAGGAGGGAGCGGCACAGATACGCAGTATTTT.

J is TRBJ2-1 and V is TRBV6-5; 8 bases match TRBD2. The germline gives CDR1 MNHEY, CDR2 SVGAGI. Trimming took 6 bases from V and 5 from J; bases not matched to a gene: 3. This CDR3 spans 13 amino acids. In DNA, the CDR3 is TGTGCCAGCAGCCGGGGACTAGACAATGAGCAGTTCTTC. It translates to CASSRGLDNEQFF.

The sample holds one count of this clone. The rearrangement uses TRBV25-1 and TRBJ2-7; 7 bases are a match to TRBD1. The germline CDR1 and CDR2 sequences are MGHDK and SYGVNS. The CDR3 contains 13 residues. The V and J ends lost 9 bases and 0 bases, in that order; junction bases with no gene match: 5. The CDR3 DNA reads TGTGCCAGTACAGGGGCTAGCTCCTACGAGCAGTACTTC. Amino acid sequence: CASTGASSYEQYF.

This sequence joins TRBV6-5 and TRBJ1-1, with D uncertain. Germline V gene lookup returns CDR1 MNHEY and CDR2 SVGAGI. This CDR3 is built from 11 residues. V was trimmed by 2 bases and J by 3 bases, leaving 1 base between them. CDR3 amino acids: CASSYDTEAFF. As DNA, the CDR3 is TGTGCCAGCAGTTACGACACTGAAGCTTTCTTT.

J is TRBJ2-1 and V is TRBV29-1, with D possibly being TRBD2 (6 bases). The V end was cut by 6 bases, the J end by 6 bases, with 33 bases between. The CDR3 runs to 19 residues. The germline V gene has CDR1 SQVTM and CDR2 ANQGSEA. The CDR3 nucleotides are TGCAGCGTCCATAGGACCGGAGGGGTTGTGAGACTCGAGTCCAATGAGCAGTTCTTC. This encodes CSVHRTGGVVRLESNEQFF.

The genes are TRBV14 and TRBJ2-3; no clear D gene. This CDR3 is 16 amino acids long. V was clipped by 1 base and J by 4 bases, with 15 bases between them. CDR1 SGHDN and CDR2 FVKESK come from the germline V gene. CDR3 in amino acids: CASSQGPGQVADTQYF. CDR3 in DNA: TGTGCCAGCAGCCAAGGGCCGGGTCAAGTCGCAGATACGCAGTATTTT.

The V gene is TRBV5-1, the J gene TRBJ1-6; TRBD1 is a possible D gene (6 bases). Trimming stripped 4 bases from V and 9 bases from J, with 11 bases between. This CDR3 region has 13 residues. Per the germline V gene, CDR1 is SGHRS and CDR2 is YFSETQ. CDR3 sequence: CASSIQGTSPLHF. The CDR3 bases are TGCGCCAGCAGCATACAGGGCACTTCACCCCTCCACTTT.

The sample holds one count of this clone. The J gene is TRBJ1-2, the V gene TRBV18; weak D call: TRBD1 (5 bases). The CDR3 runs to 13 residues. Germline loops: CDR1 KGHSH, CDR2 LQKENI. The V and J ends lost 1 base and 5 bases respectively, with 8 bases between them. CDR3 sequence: CASSPRTRYGYTF. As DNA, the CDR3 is TGTGCCAGCTCACCACGGACACGTTATGGCTACACCTTC.

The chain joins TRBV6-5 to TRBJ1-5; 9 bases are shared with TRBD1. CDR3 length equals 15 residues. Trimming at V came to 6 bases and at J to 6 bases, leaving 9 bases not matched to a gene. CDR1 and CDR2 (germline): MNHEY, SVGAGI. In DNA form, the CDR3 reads TGTGCCAGCAGATCCGGGACAGGGCCTGGTCAGCCCCAGCATTTT. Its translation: CASRSGTGPGQPQHF.

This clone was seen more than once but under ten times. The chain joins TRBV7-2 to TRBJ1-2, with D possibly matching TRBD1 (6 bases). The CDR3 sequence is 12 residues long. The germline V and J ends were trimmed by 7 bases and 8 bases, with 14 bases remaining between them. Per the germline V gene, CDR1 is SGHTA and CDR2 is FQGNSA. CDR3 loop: CASTQGLEGYTF. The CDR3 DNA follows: TGTGCCAGCACGCAGGGGCTAGAGGGCTACACCTTC.

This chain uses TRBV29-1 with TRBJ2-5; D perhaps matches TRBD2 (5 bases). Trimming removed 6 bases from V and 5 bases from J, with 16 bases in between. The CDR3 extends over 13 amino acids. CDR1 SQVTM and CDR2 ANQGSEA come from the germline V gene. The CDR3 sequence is CSVVLDVAETQYF. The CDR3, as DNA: TGCAGCGTGGTACTAGATGTAGCTGAGACCCAGTACTTC.